This TCR beta chain emerged from a study of a mutant IDH1 vaccine in newly diagnosed glioma. Study at large: V12 fell at week 35 and V13, the study end, at week 47.

Study-level findings and limits: Apparently unrelated to pseudoprogression were changes in the top peripheral T cell clonotypes.

Documented time point: week 35, safety follow-up. It was 300 ug of mutant IDH1 20-mer peptide that made up each vaccine dose, given with topical imiquimod. Each patient was administered eight vaccinations, scheduled in weeks 1, 3, 5, 7, 11, 15, 19 and 23. On this clone: Antigen unknown.

Method: immunoSEQ multiplex PCR; TCRdb's copy keeps in-frame clones and lacks some. The repertoire holds under 40,000 clones, with 82% as singletons. The germline CDR1 and CDR2 sequences are SGHDT and YYEEEE. Trimming shortened V by 4 bases and J by 4 bases, and 11 bases separated the two germline ends. The CDR3 extends over 14 amino acids. Source: PBMCs, taken from a glioma patient whose treatment included an IDH1 peptide vaccine. This TCR was sampled from a woman between 18 and 29 years old with glioma. The genes are TRBV5-6 and TRBJ2-2; either TRBD1 or TRBD2 may fit D (5 bases each). The DNA for the CDR3 is TGTGCCAGCAGCCGTAGGGGACGCACCGGGGAGCTGTTTTTT. It yields the protein CASSRRGRTGELFF.